This T cell receptor (beta chain) was documented in a study of radiotherapy plus CTLA-4 blockade in lung cancer. Trimming took off 7 bases at V and 7 bases at J, with 19 bases between the two ends. The CDR3 contains 14 residues. Looked up from germline, CDR1 is MDHEN and CDR2 is SYDVKM. The assay was immunoSEQ multiplex PCR, and TCRdb's table has in-frame clones only and misses some. The table shows around 82,000 clones, with around nine tenths occurring only once. The clonotype originates from a human donor with non-small cell lung cancer that progressed on radiotherapy plus ipilimumab. The V and J genes are TRBV28 and TRBJ1-2, with D perhaps TRBD1 (6 bases). Material: peripheral blood, obtained from a patient treated with radiotherapy plus ipilimumab. For the CDR3, the DNA is TGTGCCAGCATCGAAAGGGGACGCAGGGGTGGCTACACCTTC. Encoded protein: CASIERGRRGGYTF.